This TCR beta chain was recovered during a study of vaccination and CD4 T cells after COVID-19. With the Oncomine TCR Beta short-read assay, DNA from cultured CD4+ T cells was sequenced. TCRdb ran MiXCR on the PCR reads and lists one entry per CDR3 protein. The sample includes some 16,000 distinct CDR3 sequences, approximately 50% of them seen just once. CDR3 length: 15 amino acids. CDR1 and CDR2 from the germline V gene are LNHDA and SQIVND (reference sequence). The V segment lost 5 bases and the J segment 7 bases; nucleotides outside the gene matches: 10. Treatment given: approximately nine-day PBMC culture with coronavirus spike peptide pools or control peptides (ViraFEST assay). The table lists this clonotype with a few counts. Its antigen is not identified.

The chain carries TRBV19 and TRBJ1-5, with 8 bases identical to TRBD1. The source is a human donor who had recovered from COVID-19. The input for sequencing was CD4+ T cells from blood, cultured in vitro, taken before SARS-CoV-2 vaccination. Written as DNA, the CDR3 is TGTGCCAGTAGTTTCCGGACAGGGCGGGGGCAGCCCCAGCATTTT. Amino acid sequence: CASSFRTGRGQPQHF.